This T cell receptor (beta chain) is drawn from a study of blood T cell repertoires in COVID-19. Study in general: Sites across the United States, Italy and Spain contributed samples from acute and convalescent COVID-19.

Trimming took 6 bases from V and 0 from J; bases not matched to a gene: 5. The V gene's germline CDR1 is LNHDA and CDR2 SQIVND (reference sequence). The CDR3 is 15 amino acids. Data came from immunoSEQ multiplex PCR; TCRdb stores just in-frame clones and leaves some out. The table records about 170,000 clones, 84% of them present only once. This sequence originates from a man aged 18 to 30 with active or convalescent COVID-19. The chain joins TRBV19 to TRBJ1-5; 7 bases are shared with TRBD1. The sample was peripheral blood. The DNA for the CDR3 is TGTGCCAGTAGCTCGGGACAGCTTAGCAATCAGCCCCAGCATTTT. Amino acids: CASSSGQLSNQPQHF.